The 32 T cell receptor beta chains below all came from one sample that was sequenced in a study of T cell changes during pregnancy in multiple sclerosis. The assay was immunoSEQ multiplex PCR, and TCRdb's table has in-frame clones only and misses some. The sample lists under 35,000 clones; about 89% were seen once. Source: CD8+ T cells from peripheral blood mononuclear cells, taken before pregnancy. The source is a female donor with multiple sclerosis, enrolled in a pregnancy study.

This clone was counted between two and nine times. J is TRBJ2-7 and V is TRBV2; D perhaps matches TRBD2 (6 bases). From germline, CDR1 is SNHLY and CDR2 FYNNEI. V lost 3 bases and J 5 bases, leaving 17 bases between the germline ends. The CDR3 runs to 15 residues. The CDR3 spells CASSENLRGMDEQYF. In DNA form, the CDR3 reads TGTGCCAGCAGTGAGAATCTACGGGGGATGGACGAGCAGTACTTC.

In this sample, this clone turned up a few times. The chain links TRBV4-1 to TRBJ1-5, with D hard to call. There are 14 residues in the CDR3. V was trimmed by 1 base and J by 2 bases, leaving 6 bases between them. The germline V gene encodes CDR1 MGHRA and CDR2 YSYEKL. The CDR3 DNA follows: TGCGCCAGCAGCCAAGTGAGGGGCAATCAGCCCCAGCATTTT. This codes for CASSQVRGNQPQHF.

This clone came up once. This sequence joins TRBV5-6 and TRBJ2-7; possibly TRBD1 for D (5 bases). This CDR3 region has 15 residues. V lost 4 bases to trimming and J lost 0 bases, with 14 bases between them. The germline V gene encodes CDR1 SGHDT and CDR2 YYEEEE. The CDR3 spells CASSGLGDSSYEQYF. CDR3 bases: TGTGCCAGCAGCGGGCTAGGGGATAGCTCCTACGAGCAGTACTTC.

In its sample, this clone was seen once. The rearrangement joins TRBV19 to TRBJ1-2, with D maybe TRBD1 (6 bases). Germline CDR1 LNHDA, CDR2 SQIVND (reference sequence). This CDR3 has 13 residues. The V and J ends lost 7 bases and 8 bases respectively, with 17 bases between them. CDR3 sequence: CASTLGGLGGYTF. CDR3 sequence (DNA): TGTGCCAGTACCTTGGGGGGGCTTGGAGGCTACACCTTC.

This chain joins TRBV9 and TRBJ1-1; no definite D call. V dropped 3 bases and J dropped 0 bases, with 6 bases sitting between them. CDR3 length: 13 amino acids. Germline V gene data show CDR1 as SGDLS and CDR2 as YYNGEE. CDR3 coding DNA: TGTGCCAGCAGCGGGGCAATGAACACTGAAGCTTTCTTT. Translated, it gives CASSGAMNTEAFF.

Regarding this clone: The junction differs from germline at one of its ends, possibly a read error. The V call is TRBV7-7, the J call TRBJ1-3, with D unclear. CDR1 and CDR2 (germline): SSHAT, FNYEAQ (reference sequence). The CDR3 is 15 amino acids. The CDR3: CASSLGGSSGNTIYF. CDR3 nucleotides: TGTGCTAGCAGCTTAGGAGGGAGCTCTGGAAACACCATATATTTT.

The J gene is TRBJ2-7, the V gene TRBV30; the match to TRBD1 covers 7 bases. CDR1 GTSNPN and CDR2 SVGIG come from the germline V gene (reference sequence). The CDR3 is made up of 11 amino acids. The junction had 1 base not matched to a gene; V was cut back by 5 bases and J by 3 bases. CDR3 sequence reads: CAWDRDYEQYF. CDR3 in DNA: TGTGCCTGGGACAGGGACTACGAGCAGTACTTC.

The chain has TRBV4-3 and TRBJ1-4; maybe TRBD1 (6 bases). The V and J ends lost 1 base and 8 bases respectively, with 14 bases between them. This CDR3 is 15 amino acids long. Germline CDR1 and CDR2: LGHNA and YSLEER. For the CDR3, the DNA is TGCGCCAGCAGCCAAGCACAGGGTGCGTCAGAAAAACTGTTTTTT. Residues: CASSQAQGASEKLFF.

The count of this clone is one. The rearrangement uses TRBV27 and TRBJ2-1; D perhaps matches TRBD2 (6 bases). The CDR3 has 13 residues. Trimming removed 6 bases from V and 4 bases from J, with 10 bases in between. Germline V gene sequence: CDR1 MNHEY, CDR2 SMNVEV (reference sequence). DNA of the CDR3: TGTGCCAGCAGCTCGGGGGATTACAATGAGCAGTTCTTC. Translation gives CASSSGDYNEQFF.

The CDR3 nucleotides read TGTGCCAGCAACCTCCCCGGAGCAGGGCTAGATGAAAAACTGTTTTTT. Its protein is CASNLPGAGLDEKLFF. The chain combines TRBV19 with TRBJ1-4; a possible D gene is TRBD1 (5 bases). The germline CDR1 and CDR2 sequences are LNHDA and SQIVND (reference sequence). V lost 9 bases to trimming and J lost 6 bases, with 23 bases between them. This CDR3 contains 16 residues.

A word on this clone: A read error is possible here, since a much larger clone lies one base away. CDR3 loop: CASSCGPNYEQYF. The CDR3 bases are TGTGCCAGCAGCTGCGGCCCGAATTACGAGCAGTACTTC. V and J are TRBV7-6 and TRBJ2-7; D gene unclear. Germline lookup yields CDR1 SGHVS and CDR2 FNYEAQ. V was trimmed by 4 bases and J by 4 bases, leaving 11 bases between them. This CDR3 contains 13 residues.

The rearrangement uses TRBV28 and TRBJ1-1; maybe TRBD1 (5 bases). With 1 base removed from V and 0 bases from J, the gap between germline ends came to 9 bases. Germline assignment: CDR1 MDHEN and CDR2 SYDVKM. CDR3 length: 15 amino acids. The CDR3 loop reads CASSLLAGMNTEAFF. In DNA, the CDR3 is TGTGCCAGCAGTTTATTAGCAGGGATGAACACTGAAGCTTTCTTT.

The count of this clone is one. At one end, the junction sequence differs from germline, possibly due to a read error. The CDR3 is CASSIAMITGKGEAFF. As DNA, the CDR3 is TGTGCCAGCAGCATAGCGATGATTACAGGGAAAGGAGAAGCTTTCTTT. The chain has TRBV7-8 and TRBJ1-1; D might be TRBD1 (6 bases). Per the germline V gene, CDR1 is SGHVS and CDR2 is FQNEAQ. The CDR3 spans 16 residues.

This chain uses TRBV15 with TRBJ1-5; a weak D match, TRBD1 (5 bases). Trimming took 2 bases from V and 7 from J, leaving 9 bases between them. CDR3 length: 13 amino acids. Per the germline V gene, CDR1 is LNHNV and CDR2 is YYDKDF (reference sequence). CDR3 residues: CATSRQGEQPQHF. In nucleotides, the CDR3 is TGTGCCACCAGCAGACAGGGTGAGCAGCCCCAGCATTTT.

In regard to this clone: A much larger clone is a single base away; this may be a read error. This sample also contains other DNA sequences that code for the same CDR3. V is TRBV27 and J is TRBJ2-3; TRBD2 matches 10 bases. Trimming cost V 5 bases and J 3 bases; bases outside gene matches: 2. Germline CDR1 and CDR2: MNHEY and SMNVEV (reference sequence). The CDR3 sequence is 14 residues long. In nucleotides, the CDR3 is TGTGCCAGCAGTGAGCGGGGGGGAACAGATACGCAGTATTTT. Translation: CASSERGGTDTQYF.

The chain uses TRBV5-1 and TRBJ2-5; D gene ambiguous. Trimming removed 0 bases at V and 5 bases at J, with 8 bases between. CDR1 and CDR2 from the germline V gene are SGHRS and YFSETQ. This CDR3 has 13 residues. The DNA for the CDR3 is TGCGCCAGCAGCTTGGGACGGCGGGAGACCCAGTACTTC. Amino acid sequence: CASSLGRRETQYF.

The rearrangement links TRBV9 to TRBJ2-3; D is ambiguous. The germline gives CDR1 SGDLS, CDR2 YYNGEE. This CDR3 has 14 amino acids. V was shortened by 1 base and J by 4 bases, with 10 bases between the two germline ends. CDR3 sequence reads: CASSVLGAPDTQYF. CDR3 DNA: TGTGCCAGCAGCGTATTAGGAGCTCCAGATACGCAGTATTTT.

The chain is built from TRBV30 and TRBJ2-1; 9 positions agree with TRBD2. The CDR3 consists of 16 residues. The V segment lost 1 base and the J segment 4 bases; nucleotides outside the gene matches: 8. CDR1 GTSNPN and CDR2 SVGIG come from the germline V gene (reference sequence). CDR3 amino acids: CAWSASAGGWYNEQFF. CDR3 sequence (DNA): TGTGCCTGGAGTGCTTCAGCGGGGGGATGGTACAATGAGCAGTTCTTC.

The chain is built from TRBV11-1 and TRBJ2-3; D is uncertain. CDR1 and CDR2 from the germline V gene are SGHAT and FQDESV (reference sequence). CDR3 length: 14 amino acids. V was pared by 3 bases and J by 4 bases, with 11 bases between. CDR3 nucleotides: TGTGCCAGCAGCTTGCGGCGGTCGGCAGATACGCAGTATTTT. It yields the protein CASSLRRSADTQYF.

The chain joins TRBV7-2 to TRBJ2-4; tentatively, D is TRBD2 (6 bases). The length of the CDR3 is 16 residues. Trimming stripped 4 bases from V and 1 base from J, with 14 bases between. Looked up from germline, CDR1 is SGHTA and CDR2 is FQGNSA. The CDR3 region is CASSWAGLSAKNIQYF. The CDR3 DNA follows: TGTGCCAGCAGCTGGGCGGGGTTGAGCGCCAAAAACATTCAGTACTTC. Complete variable domain (other parts from reference TRBV7-2 and TRBJ2-4): GAGVSQSPSNKVTEKGKDVELRCDPISGHTALYWYRQSLGQGLEFLIYFQGNSAPDKSGLPSDRFSAERTGGSVSTLTIQRTQQEDSAVYLCASSWAGLSAKNIQYFGAGTRLSVL.

In DNA form, the CDR3 reads TGTGCCAGCAGCTTAATTTCTAGCGGGGGGTTTAGTGAGACCCAGTACTTC. Its protein is CASSLISSGGFSETQYF. The rearrangement links TRBV7-6 to TRBJ2-5; 11 nucleotides line up with TRBD2. Germline lookup yields CDR1 SGHVS and CDR2 FNYEAQ. This CDR3 has 17 amino acids. J lost 5 bases, V lost 2 bases, and 10 bases had no gene match.

The chain has TRBV9 and TRBJ2-7, with 7 bases lining up with TRBD1. The CDR3 extends over 14 amino acids. Germline-derived CDR1 and CDR2 are SGDLS and YYNGEE. After removal of 0 bases from V and 4 bases from J, the junction contained 4 bases not matched to a gene. The CDR3 DNA reads TGTGCCAGCAGCGTAGAGGACAGGAGATACGAGCAGTACTTC. It specifies CASSVEDRRYEQYF.

The chain has TRBV19 and TRBJ2-1; the match to TRBD1 covers 7 bases. Germline V gene sequence: CDR1 LNHDA, CDR2 SQIVND (reference sequence). V gave up 4 bases and J gave up 4 bases; unmatched junction bases: 7. This CDR3 is built from 15 residues. The CDR3 DNA reads as TGTGCCAGTAGTAACCAACCGGGACAGTACAATGAGCAGTTCTTC. It is translated as CASSNQPGQYNEQFF.

The chain joins TRBV7-9 to TRBJ1-6, with 11 bases lining up with TRBD1. The CDR3 sequence is 13 residues long. CDR1 and CDR2 (germline): SEHNR, FQNEAQ (reference sequence). Trimming cost V 6 bases and J 10 bases; bases outside gene matches: 2. The CDR3 DNA sequence: TGTGCCAGCAGGGGGACAGGGGGGTCACCCCTCCACTTT. This codes for CASRGTGGSPLHF. The variable domain in full, with the rest retrieved from reference TRBV7-9 and TRBJ1-6, is DTGVSQNPRHKITKRGQNVTFRCDPISEHNRLYWYRQTLGQGPEFLTYFQNEAQLEKSRLLSDRFSAERPKGSFSTLEIQRTEQGDSAMYLCASRGTGGSPLHFGNGTRLTVT.

The V and J genes are TRBV27 and TRBJ2-2, with 10 bases identical to TRBD1. CDR1 MNHEY and CDR2 SMNVEV come from the germline V gene (reference sequence). This CDR3 region has 15 residues. The V segment lost 6 bases and the J segment 5 bases; nucleotides outside the gene matches: 6. The CDR3 DNA reads TGTGCCAGCAGCTGGACAGGGGGAGGGACCGGGGAGCTGTTTTTT. Protein sequence: CASSWTGGGTGELFF.

This chain connects TRBV13 to TRBJ2-1, with 8 bases identical to TRBD1. The germline gives CDR1 PRHDT, CDR2 FYEKMQ (reference sequence). The CDR3 is made up of 14 amino acids. Trimming took 4 bases from V and 7 from J; bases not matched to a gene: 6. The CDR3 DNA sequence: TGTGCCAGCAGCTCCGGGACAGGAGAAAATGAGCAGTTCTTC. Amino acids: CASSSGTGENEQFF.

The V gene is TRBV9, the J gene TRBJ2-7; 12 nucleotides line up with TRBD2. CDR3 length: 15 residues. CDR1 and CDR2 from the germline V gene are SGDLS and YYNGEE. V shed 3 bases and J 4 bases; nucleotides not matched to a gene: 5. The CDR3 DNA sequence: TGTGCCAGCAGCGCATCCGGGACTAGCGGGTACGAGCAGTACTTC. The encoded protein is CASSASGTSGYEQYF.

The rearrangement uses TRBV18 and TRBJ2-1, with unresolved D. The V and J ends lost 0 bases and 6 bases respectively, with 9 bases between them. The CDR3 sequence is 14 residues long. Germline V gene data show CDR1 as KGHSH and CDR2 as LQKENI. The CDR3 DNA reads TGTGCCAGCTCACCACCGATCACTTCCAATGAGCAGTTCTTC. Translated, it gives CASSPPITSNEQFF.

This clone was found a few times. The chain employs TRBV30 and TRBJ1-2; tentative D call: TRBD1 (5 bases). Looked up from germline, CDR1 is GTSNPN and CDR2 is SVGIG (reference sequence). The CDR3 has 12 amino acids. The V end was cut by 5 bases, the J end by 8 bases, with 15 bases between. The CDR3 is CAWSRGVEGYTF. The CDR3 nucleotides read TGTGCCTGGTCCCGGGGGGTGGAAGGCTACACCTTC.

This rearrangement joins TRBV6-1 to TRBJ1-6; 9 bases are shared with TRBD1. The CDR3 covers 15 residues. The junction had 8 bases not matched to a gene; V was cut back by 6 bases and J by 8 bases. CDR1 is MNHNS, CDR2 SASEGT, per germline. The CDR3 DNA follows: TGTGCCAGCAGCCCTCCCGGGACAGGGCATTCACCCCTCCACTTT. Its protein is CASSPPGTGHSPLHF.

This chain links TRBV5-1 with TRBJ2-7, with TRBD2 matching 7 bases. The CDR3 is 14 residues long. The J segment lost 2 bases and the V segment lost 3 bases, leaving 5 bases of the junction unmatched. Per the germline V gene, CDR1 is SGHRS and CDR2 is YFSETQ. For the CDR3, the DNA is TGCGCCAGCAGCTCTGCGGGGGTCACCTACGAGCAGTACTTC. Translation: CASSSAGVTYEQYF.

This clone has more than one count but fewer than ten. The rearrangement uses TRBV11-2 and TRBJ1-5; no clear D. The CDR3 has 13 amino acids. Germline CDR1 is SGHAT and CDR2 is FQNNGV. V dropped 5 bases and J dropped 5 bases, with 10 bases sitting between them. The CDR3 is CASSHEMDQPQHF. CDR3 nucleotides: TGTGCCAGCAGCCACGAGATGGATCAGCCCCAGCATTTT. The full variable domain, completed using reference TRBV11-2 and TRBJ1-5, is EAGVAQSPRYKIIEKRQSVAFWCNPISGHATLYWYQQILGQGPKLLIQFQNNGVVDDSQLPKDRFSAERLKGVDSTLKIQPAKLEDSAVYLCASSHEMDQPQHFGDGTRLSIL.